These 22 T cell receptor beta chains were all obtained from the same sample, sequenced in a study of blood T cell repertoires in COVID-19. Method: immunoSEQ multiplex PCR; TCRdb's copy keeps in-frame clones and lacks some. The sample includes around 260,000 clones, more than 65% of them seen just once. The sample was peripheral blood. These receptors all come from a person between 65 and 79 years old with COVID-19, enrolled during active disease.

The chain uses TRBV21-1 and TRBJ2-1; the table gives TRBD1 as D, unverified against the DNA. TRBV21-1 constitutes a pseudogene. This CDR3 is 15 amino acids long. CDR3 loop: CASSKEDRGGNEQFF. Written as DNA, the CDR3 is TGTGCCAGCAGCAAAGAGGATCGAGGGGGAAATGAGCAGTTCTTC.

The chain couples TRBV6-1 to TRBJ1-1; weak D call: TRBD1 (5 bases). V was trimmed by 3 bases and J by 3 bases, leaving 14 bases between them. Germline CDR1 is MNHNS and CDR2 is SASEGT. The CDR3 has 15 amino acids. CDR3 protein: CASSETVGGDTEAFF. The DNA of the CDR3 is TGTGCCAGCAGTGAGACAGTCGGAGGGGACACTGAAGCTTTCTTT.

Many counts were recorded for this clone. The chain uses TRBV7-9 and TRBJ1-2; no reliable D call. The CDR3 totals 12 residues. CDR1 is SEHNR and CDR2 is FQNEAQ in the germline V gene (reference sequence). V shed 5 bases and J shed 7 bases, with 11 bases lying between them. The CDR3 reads CASSTPGGGYTF. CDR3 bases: TGTGCCAGCAGCACCCCGGGAGGTGGCTACACCTTC.

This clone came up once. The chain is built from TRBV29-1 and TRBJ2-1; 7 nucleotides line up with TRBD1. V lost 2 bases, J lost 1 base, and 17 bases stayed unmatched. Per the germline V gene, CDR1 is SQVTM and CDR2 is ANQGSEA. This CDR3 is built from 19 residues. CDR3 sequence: CSVEFGTGALARSYNEQFF. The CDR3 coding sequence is TGCAGCGTTGAATTTGGTACAGGGGCCCTAGCTCGGTCCTACAATGAGCAGTTCTTC.

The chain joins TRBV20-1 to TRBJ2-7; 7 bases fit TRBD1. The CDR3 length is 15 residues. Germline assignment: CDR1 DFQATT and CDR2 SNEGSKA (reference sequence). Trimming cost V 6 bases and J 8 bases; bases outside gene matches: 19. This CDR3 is CSASDRDGPLGQQYF. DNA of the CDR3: TGCAGTGCGAGTGACAGGGATGGCCCCCTGGGGCAGCAGTACTTC.

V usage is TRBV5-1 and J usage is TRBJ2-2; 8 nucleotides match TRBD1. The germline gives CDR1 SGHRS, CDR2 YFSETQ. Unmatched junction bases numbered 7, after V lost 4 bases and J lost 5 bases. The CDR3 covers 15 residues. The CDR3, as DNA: TGCGCCAGCAGCGGAGGACAGGGTGCGACCGGGGAGCTGTTTTTT. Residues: CASSGGQGATGELFF.

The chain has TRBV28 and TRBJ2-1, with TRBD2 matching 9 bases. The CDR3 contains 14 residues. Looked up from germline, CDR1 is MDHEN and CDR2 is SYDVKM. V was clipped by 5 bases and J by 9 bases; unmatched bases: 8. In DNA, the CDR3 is TGTGCCAGCAGTGCGGGACTAGCAGTCAGTGAGCAGTTCTTC. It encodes CASSAGLAVSEQFF.

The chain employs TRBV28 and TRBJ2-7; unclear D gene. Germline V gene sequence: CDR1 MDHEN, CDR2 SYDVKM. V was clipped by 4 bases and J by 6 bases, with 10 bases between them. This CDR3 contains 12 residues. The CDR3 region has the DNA TGTGCCAGCAGTTCGAGCCTAGGCGAGCAGTACTTC. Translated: CASSSSLGEQYF.

The CDR3 spells CASSLVPGQKNSGANVLTF. Written as DNA, the CDR3 is TGTGCCAGCAGCTTGGTCCCGGGACAGAAAAACTCTGGGGCCAACGTCCTGACTTTC. The chain carries TRBV7-6 and TRBJ2-6; 7 bases agree with TRBD1. Germline values: CDR1 SGHVS, CDR2 FNYEAQ. This CDR3 is 19 amino acids long. V lost 3 bases and J lost 0; bases outside the gene matches: 11.

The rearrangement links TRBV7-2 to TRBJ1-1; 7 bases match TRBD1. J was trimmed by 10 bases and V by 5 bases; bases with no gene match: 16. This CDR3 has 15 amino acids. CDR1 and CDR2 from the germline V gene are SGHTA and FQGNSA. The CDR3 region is CASSVGPTWDRGAFF. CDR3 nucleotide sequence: TGTGCCAGCAGCGTAGGACCCACCTGGGACAGAGGAGCTTTCTTT.

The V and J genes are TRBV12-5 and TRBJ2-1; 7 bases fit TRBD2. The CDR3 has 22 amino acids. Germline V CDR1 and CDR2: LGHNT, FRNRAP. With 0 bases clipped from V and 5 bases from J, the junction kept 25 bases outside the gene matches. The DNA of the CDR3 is TGTGCTAGTGGTTTGGTTAGTGGCGGGAGAAGTTTAATCGATACCGGTAACAATGAGCAGTTCTTC. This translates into CASGLVSGGRSLIDTGNNEQFF.

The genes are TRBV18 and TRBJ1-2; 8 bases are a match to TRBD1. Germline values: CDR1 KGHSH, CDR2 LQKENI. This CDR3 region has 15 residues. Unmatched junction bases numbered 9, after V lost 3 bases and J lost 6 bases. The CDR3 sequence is CASSPDRDGWDGYTF. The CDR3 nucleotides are TGTGCCAGCTCACCGGACAGGGACGGATGGGATGGCTACACCTTC.

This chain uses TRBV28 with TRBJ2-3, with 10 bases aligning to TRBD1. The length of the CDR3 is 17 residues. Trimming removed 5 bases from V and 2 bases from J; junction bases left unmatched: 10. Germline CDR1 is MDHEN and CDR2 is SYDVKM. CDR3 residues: CASSPWTGGFITDTQYF. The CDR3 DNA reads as TGTGCCAGCAGTCCGTGGACAGGGGGTTTCATCACAGATACGCAGTATTTT.

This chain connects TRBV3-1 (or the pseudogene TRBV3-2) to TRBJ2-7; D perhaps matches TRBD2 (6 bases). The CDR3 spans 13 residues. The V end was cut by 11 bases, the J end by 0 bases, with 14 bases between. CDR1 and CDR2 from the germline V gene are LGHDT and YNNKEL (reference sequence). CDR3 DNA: TGTGCCGCCCAGGCGGAGGGCTCCTACGAGCAGTACTTC. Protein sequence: CAAQAEGSYEQYF.

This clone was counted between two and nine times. The CDR3 region is CASSPETGGKNTEAFF. In DNA, the CDR3 is TGTGCCAGCTCACCTGAAACAGGGGGGAAGAACACTGAAGCTTTCTTT. The chain carries TRBV18 and TRBJ1-1; 8 nucleotides match TRBD1. V shed 3 bases and J 1 base; nucleotides not matched to a gene: 7. The CDR3 length is 16 residues. Per germline, CDR1 KGHSH and CDR2 LQKENI. Variable domain in full (rest from reference TRBV18 and TRBJ1-1): NAGVMQNPRHLVRRRGQEARLRCSPMKGHSHVYWYRQLPEEGLKFMVYLQKENIIDESGMPKERFSAEFPKEGPSILRIQQVVRGDSAAYFCASSPETGGKNTEAFFGQGTRLTVV.

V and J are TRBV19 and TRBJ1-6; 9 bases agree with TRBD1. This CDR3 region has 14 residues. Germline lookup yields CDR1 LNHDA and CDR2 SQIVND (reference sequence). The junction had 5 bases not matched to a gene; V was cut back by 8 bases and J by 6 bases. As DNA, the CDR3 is TGTGCCAGTCGCGGGGACAGGGTTAATTCACCCCTCCACTTT. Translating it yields CASRGDRVNSPLHF.

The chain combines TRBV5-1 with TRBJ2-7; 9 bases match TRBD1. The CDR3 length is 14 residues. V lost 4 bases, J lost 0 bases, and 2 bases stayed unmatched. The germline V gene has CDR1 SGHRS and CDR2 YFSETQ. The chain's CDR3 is CASSPGQGSYEQYF. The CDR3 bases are TGCGCCAGCAGCCCGGGACAGGGCTCCTACGAGCAGTACTTC.

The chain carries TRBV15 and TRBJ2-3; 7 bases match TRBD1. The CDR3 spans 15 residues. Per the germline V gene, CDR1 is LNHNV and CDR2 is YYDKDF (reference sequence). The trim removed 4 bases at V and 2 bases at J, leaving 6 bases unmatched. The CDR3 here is CATSNPGQTTDTQYF. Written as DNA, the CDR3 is TGTGCCACCAGCAACCCGGGACAGACCACAGATACGCAGTATTTT.

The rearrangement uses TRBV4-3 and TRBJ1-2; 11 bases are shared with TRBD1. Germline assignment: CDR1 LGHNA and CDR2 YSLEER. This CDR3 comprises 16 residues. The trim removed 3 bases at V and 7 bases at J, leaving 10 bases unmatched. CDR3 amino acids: CASSQQPGTGGVGYTF. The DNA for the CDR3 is TGCGCCAGCAGCCAGCAGCCCGGGACAGGGGGAGTTGGCTACACCTTC.

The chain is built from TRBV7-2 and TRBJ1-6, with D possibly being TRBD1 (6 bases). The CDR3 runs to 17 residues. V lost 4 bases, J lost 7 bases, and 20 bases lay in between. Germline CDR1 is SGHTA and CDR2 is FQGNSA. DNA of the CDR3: TGTGCCAGCAGCTGGGAGGGGGGACATTTCAACAATTCACCCCTCCACTTT. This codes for CASSWEGGHFNNSPLHF.

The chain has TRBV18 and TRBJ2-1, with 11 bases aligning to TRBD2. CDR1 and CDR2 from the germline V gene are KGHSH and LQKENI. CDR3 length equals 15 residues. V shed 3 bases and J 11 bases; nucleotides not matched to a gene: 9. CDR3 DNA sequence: TGTGCCAGCTCACCCCCCGCCCTAGCGGGAGGCCAGCAGTTCTTC. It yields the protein CASSPPALAGGQQFF.

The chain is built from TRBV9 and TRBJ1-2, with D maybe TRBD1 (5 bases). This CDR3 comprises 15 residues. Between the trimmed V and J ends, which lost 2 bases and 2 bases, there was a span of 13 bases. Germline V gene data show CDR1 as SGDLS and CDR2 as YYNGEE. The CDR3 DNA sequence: TGTGCCAGCAGCGTCCGGGACTTATCGAACTATGGCTACACCTTC. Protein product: CASSVRDLSNYGYTF. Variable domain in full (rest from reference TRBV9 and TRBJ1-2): DSGVTQTPKHLITATGQRVTLRCSPRSGDLSVYWYQQSLDQGLQFLIQYYNGEERAKGNILERFSAQQFPDLHSELNLSSLELGDSALYFCASSVRDLSNYGYTFGSGTRLTVV.